This T cell receptor (beta chain) was captured in a study of cytomegalovirus exposure and HLA in healthy donors. Across the study: Of all 400 or so donors who were genotyped, about 84% belonged to the Caucasian-associated ancestry cluster.

Study-level results: With later analysis, a missense DCLRE1C variant became linked to TCR beta V- and J-gene trimming.

J was trimmed by 3 bases and V by 2 bases; bases with no gene match: 4. The CDR3 extends over 14 amino acids. The germline CDR1 and CDR2 sequences are SGHTA and FQGNSA. PCR primers comprised 60 Vbeta and 13 Jbeta primers. The repertoire was sequenced with immunoSEQ multiplex PCR; TCRdb's copy has only in-frame clones and lacks some. The sample has approximately 120,000 clones; 73% are singletons. This clone was seen more than once but under ten times. Its target is unknown. The chain combines TRBV7-2 with TRBJ2-7; 7 nucleotides line up with TRBD1. The sequencing sample was made of PBMCs. The clonotype comes from a man between 60 and 75 years old in good health and CMV-seropositive. CDR3 sequence reads: CASSLRRQGYEQYF. In nucleotides, the CDR3 is TGTGCCAGCAGCTTAAGAAGACAGGGCTACGAGCAGTACTTC.